This T cell receptor beta chain stems from a study of T cell repertoires in cytomegalovirus infection. General observations from the study: Pooled public TCR beta family frequency picked out CMV carriers with the relevant HLA. The ex vivo response was dominated by HLA-C-restricted CMV-specific TCR beta clonotypes.

The germline gives CDR1 SGHTA, CDR2 FQGNSA. This CDR3 comprises 15 residues. The J segment lost 4 bases and the V segment lost 2 bases, leaving 5 bases of the junction unmatched. A single record per CDR3 protein comes from TCRdb applying MiXCR to the reads. Here the sample spans fewer than 700,000 distinct CDR3 sequences, about 24% being singletons. This clonotype occurred many times. Its antigen is undetermined. The V call is TRBV7-2, the J call TRBJ2-3, with TRBD2 identical over 8 bases. The sequence came from a human donor in good health (CMV status not recorded). Some clones in this sample may be carry-over from other donors' samples. Sequenced input: CD8+ T cells from PBMCs. Here the CDR3 DNA reads TGTGCCAGCAGCTTATTCGGGGGGGACCCAGATACGCAGTATTTT. Its translation: CASSLFGGDPDTQYF.